The next 26 T cell receptor beta chains were all read from a single sample in a study of OX40 agonist ivuxolimab in advanced cancers. Assay: immunoSEQ multiplex PCR; the TCRdb copy retains only in-frame clones and omits some. The data show tens of thousands of clones, 91% seen once. The source was CD4+ or CD8+ T cells sorted from blood, collected in a trial of the OX40 agonist ivuxolimab. The source is an adult with an advanced solid tumor such as melanoma, head and neck, liver or kidney cancer.

The chain links TRBV14 to TRBJ2-3; 10 bases are a match to TRBD2. Per germline, CDR1 SGHDN and CDR2 FVKESK. V gave up 1 base and J gave up 3 bases; unmatched junction bases: 1. The CDR3 is 15 amino acids. The CDR3 nucleotides are TGTGCCAGCAGCCAAGTAGCGGGGGGTACAGATACGCAGTATTTT. Its translation: CASSQVAGGTDTQYF.

This chain uses TRBV29-1 with TRBJ1-2, with 9 positions matching TRBD1. Unmatched junction bases numbered 1, after V lost 6 bases and J lost 2 bases. The CDR3 contains 12 residues. From germline, CDR1 is SQVTM and CDR2 ANQGSEA. The CDR3 DNA reads as TGCAGCGTCGGGACAGGGAACTATGGCTACACCTTC. Its protein product is CSVGTGNYGYTF.

This sequence joins TRBV27 and TRBJ2-3; a possible D gene is TRBD2 (6 bases). Looked up from germline, CDR1 is MNHEY and CDR2 is SMNVEV (reference sequence). This CDR3 is built from 13 residues. V gave up 6 bases and J gave up 7 bases, with 14 bases separating them. The CDR3 DNA sequence: TGTGCCAGCAGCATCGGGACTTCTTATACGCAGTATTTT. This encodes CASSIGTSYTQYF.

The chain employs TRBV13 and TRBJ1-1, with D perhaps matching TRBD1 (5 bases). In germline, CDR1 is PRHDT, CDR2 FYEKMQ (reference sequence). There are 14 residues in the CDR3. V was shortened by 2 bases and J by 4 bases, with 11 bases between the two germline ends. Here the CDR3 reads CASSLSSGTTEAFF. The CDR3 nucleotides are TGTGCCAGCAGCTTATCTTCAGGGACCACTGAAGCTTTCTTT. Looking up the rest from reference TRBV13 and TRBJ1-1 gives the full variable domain: AAGVIQSPRHLIKEKRETATLKCYPIPRHDTVYWYQQGPGQDPQFLISFYEKMQSDKGSIPDRFSAQQFSDYHSELNMSSLELGDSALYFCASSLSSGTTEAFFGQGTRLTVV.

This chain joins TRBV19 and TRBJ2-1; TRBD1 might be the D (5 bases). Germline CDR1 reads LNHDA; CDR2 reads SQIVND (reference sequence). With 6 bases removed from V and 6 bases from J, the gap between germline ends came to 15 bases. CDR3 length equals 14 residues. The CDR3 here is CASRTDWASNEQFF. DNA of the CDR3: TGTGCCAGTAGGACAGATTGGGCTTCCAATGAGCAGTTCTTC. The full variable domain, completed using reference TRBV19 and TRBJ2-1, is DGGITQSPKYLFRKEGQNVTLSCEQNLNHDAMYWYRQDPGQGLRLIYYSQIVNDFQKGDIAEGYSVSREKKESFPLTVTSAQKNPTAFYLCASRTDWASNEQFFGPGTRLTVL.

This clone was observed once. CDR3 coding DNA: TGTGCCAGCAGCTTAACCGGGAGTTACAACAATGAGCAGTTCTTC. The encoded protein is CASSLTGSYNNEQFF. The chain is built from TRBV7-3 and TRBJ2-1; TRBD2 is a possible D gene (6 bases). Germline V gene sequence: CDR1 SGHTA, CDR2 FQGTGA. The ends were cut back, 0 bases at V and 5 bases at J, with 11 bases in the middle. The CDR3 covers 15 residues. The complete variable domain, with remaining parts taken from reference TRBV7-3 and TRBJ2-1, reads GAGVSQTPSNKVTEKGKYVELRCDPISGHTALYWYRQSLGQGPEFLIYFQGTGAADDSGLPNDRFFAVRPEGSVSTLKIQRTERGDSAVYLCASSLTGSYNNEQFFGPGTRLTVL.

The rearrangement links TRBV13 to TRBJ2-1; 10 positions match TRBD2. Germline V gene lookup returns CDR1 PRHDT and CDR2 FYEKMQ (reference sequence). V lost 3 bases, J lost 8 bases, and 7 bases stayed unmatched. The CDR3 loop spans 15 amino acids. CDR3 amino acids: CASSFTLAGAHEQFF. For the CDR3, the DNA is TGTGCCAGCAGCTTCACCCTAGCGGGAGCCCATGAGCAGTTCTTC.

This rearrangement joins TRBV7-2 to TRBJ2-5, with D possibly called TRBD1 or TRBD2 (5 bases each). CDR3 length: 16 residues. Germline V gene lookup returns CDR1 SGHTA and CDR2 FQGNSA. Trimming stripped 2 bases from V and 1 base from J, with 14 bases between. CDR3 in DNA: TGTGCCAGCAGCTTACCGGGGCACTCAGCCCAAGAGACCCAGTACTTC. The encoded protein is CASSLPGHSAQETQYF.

The rearrangement uses TRBV27 and TRBJ2-7; D gene ambiguous. Germline CDR1 MNHEY, CDR2 SMNVEV (reference sequence). This CDR3 spans 14 amino acids. Trimming took 5 bases from V and 0 from J, leaving 11 bases between them. For the CDR3, the DNA is TGTGCCAGCAGTACGATCGACTCCTCCTACGAGCAGTACTTC. This sequence encodes CASSTIDSSYEQYF.

This sequence joins TRBV2 and TRBJ2-1, with TRBD2 matching over 12 bases. This CDR3 has 15 residues. Per the germline V gene, CDR1 is SNHLY and CDR2 is FYNNEI. V lost 3 bases to trimming and J lost 8 bases; unmatched junction nucleotides: 5. The CDR3 region is CASSDQTSGGHEQFF. For the CDR3, the DNA is TGTGCCAGCAGTGATCAGACTAGCGGGGGCCATGAGCAGTTCTTC.

V usage is TRBV10-2 and J usage is TRBJ2-2, with D uncertain. Trimming pared 7 bases from V and 6 bases from J, leaving 3 bases between. The germline gives CDR1 WSHSY, CDR2 SAAADI. The CDR3 has 10 amino acids. The CDR3 is CASMAGELFF. The CDR3 DNA follows: TGCGCCAGCATGGCCGGGGAGCTGTTTTTT.

The chain carries TRBV10-1 and TRBJ2-2; possible D gene TRBD2, 7 bases. The CDR3 spans 14 residues. Germline values: CDR1 WNHNN, CDR2 SYGVQD (reference sequence). V shed 7 bases and J shed 4 bases, with 13 bases lying between them. The CDR3, as DNA: TGCGCCAGCACTCGGGGGGCAGGCACCGGGGAGCTGTTTTTT. Its protein product is CASTRGAGTGELFF.

This clone was recorded once. The chain links TRBV21-1 to TRBJ2-2; the DNA was not used to check the table's D call, TRBD2. TRBV21-1 is a known pseudogene. The CDR3 sequence is 16 residues long. CDR3 bases: TGTGCCAGCAGCCCGTGGACTAGCGGGAACACCGGGGAGCTGTTTTTT. Translation gives CASSPWTSGNTGELFF.

The CDR3 DNA reads TGTGCCAGCAGCCAAGACCACCCCACAGGGGGTTTTACCGGGGAGCTGTTTTTT. As protein: CASSQDHPTGGFTGELFF. The chain joins TRBV4-2 to TRBJ2-2; 8 bases line up with TRBD1. Germline CDR1 is LGHNA and CDR2 is YNFKEQ. The CDR3 has 18 amino acids. V shed 0 bases and J 5 bases; nucleotides not matched to a gene: 11.

The chain uses TRBV5-1 and TRBJ2-5; D gene ambiguous. In germline, CDR1 is SGHRS, CDR2 YFSETQ. V gave up 1 base and J gave up 5 bases, with 9 bases separating them. There are 13 residues in the CDR3. Written as DNA, the CDR3 is TGCGCCAGCAGCTTGCCGGGTGGGGAGACCCAGTACTTC. Amino acid sequence: CASSLPGGETQYF.

The rearrangement joins TRBV27 to TRBJ1-1; D unresolved. The CDR3 is 13 amino acids. V lost 2 bases and J lost 7, with 11 bases in between. Germline CDR1 MNHEY, CDR2 SMNVEV (reference sequence). The CDR3 coding sequence is TGTGCCAGCAGTTTAACCCCAAGAGGTGAAGCTTTCTTT. Translated, it gives CASSLTPRGEAFF.

The chain combines TRBV27 with TRBJ2-3; D not certain. Germline CDR1 and CDR2: MNHEY and SMNVEV (reference sequence). The CDR3 is 14 residues long. V lost 6 bases and J 3 bases, leaving 13 bases between the germline ends. CDR3 sequence reads: CASRSLGGTDTQYF. The CDR3 DNA follows: TGTGCCAGCAGGTCCTTGGGCGGTACAGATACGCAGTATTTT.

The CDR3 is CASSLAVWASGTLTYNEQFF. CDR3 in DNA: TGTGCCAGCAGCTTAGCAGTATGGGCTAGCGGGACACTGACCTACAATGAGCAGTTCTTC. The J gene is TRBJ2-1, the V gene TRBV7-2; 9 bases align to TRBD2. CDR3 size: 20 residues. Germline values: CDR1 SGHTA, CDR2 FQGNSA. The ends lost 0 bases at V and 2 bases at J; junction bases unmatched: 14. Using reference TRBV7-2 and TRBJ2-1 for the parts outside the CDR3, the full variable domain is GAGVSQSPSNKVTEKGKDVELRCDPISGHTALYWYRQSLGQGLEFLIYFQGNSAPDKSGLPSDRFSAERTGGSVSTLTIQRTQQEDSAVYLCASSLAVWASGTLTYNEQFFGPGTRLTVL.

In this sample, this clone turned up a few times. Other DNA sequences in this specimen translate into the identical CDR3. This chain links TRBV19 with TRBJ1-1; D is uncertain. CDR1 is LNHDA, CDR2 SQIVND, per germline (reference sequence). This CDR3 region has 12 residues. V lost 2 bases, J lost 5 bases, and 6 bases lay in between. The chain's CDR3 is CASSIPRTEAFF. The DNA of the CDR3 is TGTGCCAGTAGTATACCTAGGACTGAAGCTTTCTTT.

V usage is TRBV5-5 and J usage is TRBJ2-7; the D gene is possibly TRBD1 (5 bases). The CDR3 is made up of 14 amino acids. Germline lookup yields CDR1 SGHKS and CDR2 YYEKEE (reference sequence). Deletions cut 2 bases from V and 4 bases from J, with 13 bases between. The CDR3 loop is CASSFSNRRYEQYF. The CDR3 nucleotides are TGTGCCAGCAGCTTTTCTAACAGGCGGTACGAGCAGTACTTC.

The chain recombines TRBV29-1 with TRBJ1-1; maybe TRBD1 (5 bases). Germline V gene sequence: CDR1 SQVTM, CDR2 ANQGSEA. CDR3 size: 12 residues. Trimming removed 7 bases at V and 1 base at J, with 10 bases between. CDR3 sequence reads: CSALGGNTEAFF. The CDR3 DNA is TGCAGCGCCCTCGGGGGGAACACTGAAGCTTTCTTT.

The chain has TRBV27 and TRBJ2-7; D might be TRBD2 (7 bases). CDR3 length: 15 residues. CDR1 is MNHEY and CDR2 is SMNVEV in the germline V gene (reference sequence). V lost 1 base to trimming and J lost 6 bases, with 16 bases between them. CDR3 bases: TGTGCCAGCAGTTTATTCGGGGGGCTGTATGGCGAGCAGTACTTC. Protein sequence: CASSLFGGLYGEQYF.

The chain combines TRBV5-4 with TRBJ2-2; D unclear. Trimming left V 3 bases short and J 0 bases short, with 12 bases between. CDR3 size: 16 residues. Germline V lookup: CDR1 SGHNT, CDR2 YYREEE (reference sequence). The CDR3 here is CASSWLGNSNTGELFF. The CDR3, as DNA: TGTGCCAGCAGCTGGCTAGGGAATTCGAACACCGGGGAGCTGTTTTTT. Full variable domain (remainder filled in from reference TRBV5-4 and TRBJ2-2): ETGVTQSPTHLIKTRGQQVTLRCSSQSGHNTVSWYQQALGQGPQFIFQYYREEENGRGNFPPRFSGLQFPNYSSELNVNALELDDSALYLCASSWLGNSNTGELFFGEGSRLTVL.

This chain uses TRBV19 with TRBJ1-1, with D unclear. Trimming removed 3 bases at V and 2 bases at J, with 13 bases between. Germline V gene sequence: CDR1 LNHDA, CDR2 SQIVND (reference sequence). The CDR3 has 15 amino acids. The CDR3 is CASSISANTNTEAFF. CDR3 nucleotides: TGTGCCAGTAGTATCTCGGCAAACACTAACACTGAAGCTTTCTTT.

V usage is TRBV6-5 and J usage is TRBJ1-1, with unresolved D. Trimming pared 6 bases from V and 1 base from J, leaving 9 bases between. The CDR3 covers 13 residues. CDR1 and CDR2 from the germline V gene are MNHEY and SVGAGI. Here the CDR3 reads CASSRTENTEAFF. DNA of the CDR3: TGTGCCAGCAGCCGGACGGAGAACACTGAAGCTTTCTTT.

The rearrangement uses TRBV27 and TRBJ2-3; 8 bases map to TRBD2. The CDR3 is 15 residues long. In germline, CDR1 is MNHEY, CDR2 SMNVEV (reference sequence). V shed 2 bases and J 4 bases; nucleotides not matched to a gene: 5. CDR3 DNA sequence: TGTGCCAGCAGTTTAGCGACAGCGGGGGCAGATACGCAGTATTTT. It encodes CASSLATAGADTQYF.